These T cell receptor beta chains were read from a single sample in a study of T cell repertoires in cytomegalovirus infection. TCRdb ran MiXCR on the reads and lists one entry per CDR3 protein. The data show roughly 77,000 distinct CDR3 sequences, 3.5% to 4% seen once. The sample taken for sequencing was PBMCs. These receptors came from a human donor in good health (CMV status not recorded). Some clones in this sample may be carry-over from other donors' samples. CDR3s include the opening cysteine and the closing phenylalanine or tryptophan. A D gene is named only where the DNA matches it firmly. Each size is how often the clone was seen (once, few, many) or a class if it is expanded.

TRBV12-3/TRBV12-4	TRBJ1-1	14	TRBD1	many	CASSFGGQGTEAFF	TGTGCCAGCAGTTTCGGGGGACAGGGGACTGAAGCTTTCTTT
TRBV11-2	TRBJ2-1	15	TRBD1	many	CASSPDRAGYNEQFF	TGTGCCAGCAGCCCGGACAGGGCCGGATACAATGAGCAGTTCTTC
TRBV7-2	TRBJ2-2	15	TRBD2	many	CASSYSGGRSGELFF	TGTGCCAGCAGCTATAGCGGGGGAAGATCCGGGGAGCTGTTTTTT
TRBV7-2	TRBJ2-3	16	.	many	CASSTPGPQAPDTQYF	TGTGCCAGCAGCACACCGGGACCACAAGCCCCAGATACGCAGTATTTT
TRBV7-2	TRBJ2-2	13	.	many	CASSLSGTGELFF	TGTGCCAGCAGCTTATCAGGCACCGGGGAGCTGTTTTTT
TRBV5-4	TRBJ2-1	15	TRBD2	many	CASSLMSSGDNEQFF	TGTGCCAGCAGCTTGATGTCTAGCGGAGACAATGAGCAGTTCTTC
TRBV7-2	TRBJ1-1	14	TRBD1	many	CASDRTGRNTEAFF	TGTGCCAGCGATAGGACAGGAAGAAACACTGAAGCTTTCTTT
TRBV7-3	TRBJ2-1	14	.	many	CASSQDPFMDEQFF	TGTGCCAGCAGTCAGGACCCATTCATGGATGAGCAGTTCTTC
TRBV7-2	TRBJ1-1	12	TRBD1	many	CASSEQGTEAFF	TGTGCCAGCAGCGAACAGGGGACTGAAGCTTTCTTT
TRBV6-2/TRBV6-3	TRBJ2-1	17	TRBD2	many	CASTYGTSGRLTNEQFF	TGTGCCAGCACCTACGGGACTAGCGGGAGGCTAACCAATGAGCAGTTCTTC
TRBV11-2	TRBJ2-4	14	.	many	CASSFRVAKNIQYF	TGTGCCAGCAGCTTCAGGGTAGCCAAAAACATTCAGTACTTC
TRBV7-2	TRBJ1-5	13	.	many	CASSLRQNQPQHF	TGTGCCAGCAGCCTGAGACAGAATCAGCCCCAGCATTTT
TRBV7-2	TRBJ1-1	13	.	many	CASSFSQGTEAFF	TGTGCCAGCAGCTTTTCCCAGGGGACTGAAGCTTTCTTT
TRBV19	TRBJ2-1	15	TRBD1	few	CASGGQGSSYNEQFF	TGTGCCAGTGGGGGACAGGGGAGCTCCTACAATGAGCAGTTCTTC
TRBV7-2	TRBJ1-2	14	.	many	CASSTRDINYGYTF	TGTGCCAGCAGCACCCGGGACATTAACTATGGCTACACCTTC
TRBV28	TRBJ2-1	12	.	many	CASGAGHHEQFF	TGTGCCAGCGGGGCGGGGCATCATGAGCAGTTCTTC
TRBV7-2	TRBJ1-1	12	.	many	CASSFGRTEAFF	TGTGCCAGCAGCTTCGGGAGGACTGAAGCTTTCTTT
TRBV7-8	TRBJ2-5	15	.	many	CASSQPDRTQETQYF	TGTGCCAGCAGCCAACCCGACAGAACCCAAGAGACCCAGTACTTC
TRBV11-2	TRBJ2-5	14	TRBD1	many	CASSLPTGGETQYF	TGTGCCAGCAGCTTACCGACAGGGGGAGAGACCCAGTACTTC
TRBV7-2	TRBJ2-6	13	.	many	CASSRGGANVLTF	TGTGCCAGCAGCCGGGGTGGGGCCAACGTCCTGACTTTC